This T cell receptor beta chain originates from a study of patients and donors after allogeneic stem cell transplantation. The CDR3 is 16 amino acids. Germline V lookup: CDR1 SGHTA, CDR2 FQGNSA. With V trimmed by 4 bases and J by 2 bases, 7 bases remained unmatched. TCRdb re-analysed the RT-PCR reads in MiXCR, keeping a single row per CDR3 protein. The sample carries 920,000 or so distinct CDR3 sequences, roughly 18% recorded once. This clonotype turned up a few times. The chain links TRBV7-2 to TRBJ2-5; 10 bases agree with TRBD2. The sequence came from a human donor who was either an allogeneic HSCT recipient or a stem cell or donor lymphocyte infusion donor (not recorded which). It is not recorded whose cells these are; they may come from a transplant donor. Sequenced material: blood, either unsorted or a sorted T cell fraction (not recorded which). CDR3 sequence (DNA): TGTGCCAGCAGCTCTTTTAGCGGGGGGACACAAGAGACCCAGTACTTC. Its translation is CASSSFSGGTQETQYF.